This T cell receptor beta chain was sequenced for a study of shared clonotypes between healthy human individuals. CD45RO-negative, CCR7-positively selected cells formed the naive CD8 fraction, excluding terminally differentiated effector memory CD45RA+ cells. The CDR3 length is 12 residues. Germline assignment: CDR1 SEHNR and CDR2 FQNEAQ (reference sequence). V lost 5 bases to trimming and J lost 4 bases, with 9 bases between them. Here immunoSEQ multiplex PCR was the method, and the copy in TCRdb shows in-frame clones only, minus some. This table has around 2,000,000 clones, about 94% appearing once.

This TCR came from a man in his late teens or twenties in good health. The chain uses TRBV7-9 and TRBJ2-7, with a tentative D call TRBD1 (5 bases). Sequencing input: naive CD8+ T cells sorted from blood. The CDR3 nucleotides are TGTGCCAGCAGCATCACAGGTTACGAGCAGTACTTC. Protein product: CASSITGYEQYF.